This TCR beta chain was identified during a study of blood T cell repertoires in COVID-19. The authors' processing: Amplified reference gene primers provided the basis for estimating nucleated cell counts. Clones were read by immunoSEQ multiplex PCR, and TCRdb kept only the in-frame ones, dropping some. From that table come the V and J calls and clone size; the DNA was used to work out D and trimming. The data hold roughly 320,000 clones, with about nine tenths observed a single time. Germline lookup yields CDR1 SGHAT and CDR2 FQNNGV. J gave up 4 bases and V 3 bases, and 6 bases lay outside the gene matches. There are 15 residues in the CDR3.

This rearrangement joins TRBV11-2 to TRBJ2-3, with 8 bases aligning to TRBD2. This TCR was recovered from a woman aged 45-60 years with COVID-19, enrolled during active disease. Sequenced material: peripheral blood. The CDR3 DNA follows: TGTGCCAGCAGCTTCAGCGGGAGTGGGCCAGATACGCAGTATTTT. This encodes CASSFSGSGPDTQYF. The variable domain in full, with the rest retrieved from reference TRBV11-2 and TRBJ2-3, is EAGVAQSPRYKIIEKRQSVAFWCNPISGHATLYWYQQILGQGPKLLIQFQNNGVVDDSQLPKDRFSAERLKGVDSTLKIQPAKLEDSAVYLCASSFSGSGPDTQYFGPGTRLTVL.